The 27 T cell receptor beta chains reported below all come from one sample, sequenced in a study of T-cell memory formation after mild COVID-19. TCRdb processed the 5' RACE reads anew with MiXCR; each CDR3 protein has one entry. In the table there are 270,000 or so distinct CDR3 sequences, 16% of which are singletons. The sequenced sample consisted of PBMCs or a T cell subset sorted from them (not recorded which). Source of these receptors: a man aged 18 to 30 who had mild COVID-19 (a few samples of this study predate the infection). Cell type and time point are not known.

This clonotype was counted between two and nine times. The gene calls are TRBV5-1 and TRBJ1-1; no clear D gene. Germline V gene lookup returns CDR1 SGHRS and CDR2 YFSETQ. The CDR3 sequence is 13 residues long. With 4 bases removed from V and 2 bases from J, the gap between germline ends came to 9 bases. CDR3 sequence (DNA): TGCGCCAGCAGCCCCAGCCCTAACACTGAAGCTTTCTTT. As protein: CASSPSPNTEAFF.

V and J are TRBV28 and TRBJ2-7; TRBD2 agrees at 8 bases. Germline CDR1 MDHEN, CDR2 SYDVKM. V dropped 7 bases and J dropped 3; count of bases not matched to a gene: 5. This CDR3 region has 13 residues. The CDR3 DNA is TGTGCCAGCATGGGAGCGGGGGTCTACGAGCAGTACGTC. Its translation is CASMGAGVYEQYV.

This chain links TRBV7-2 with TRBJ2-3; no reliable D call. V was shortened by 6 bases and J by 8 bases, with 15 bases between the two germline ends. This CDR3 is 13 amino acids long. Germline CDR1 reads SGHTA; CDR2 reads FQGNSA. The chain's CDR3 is CASRTTTGGTQYF. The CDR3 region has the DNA TGTGCCAGCAGGACAACTACGGGTGGTACGCAGTATTTT.

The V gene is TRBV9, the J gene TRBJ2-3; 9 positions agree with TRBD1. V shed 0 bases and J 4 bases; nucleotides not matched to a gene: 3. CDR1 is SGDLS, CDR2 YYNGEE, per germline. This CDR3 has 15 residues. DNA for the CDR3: TGTGCCAGCAGCGTAGACAGGGGGCTATCAGATACGCAGTATTTT. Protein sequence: CASSVDRGLSDTQYF.

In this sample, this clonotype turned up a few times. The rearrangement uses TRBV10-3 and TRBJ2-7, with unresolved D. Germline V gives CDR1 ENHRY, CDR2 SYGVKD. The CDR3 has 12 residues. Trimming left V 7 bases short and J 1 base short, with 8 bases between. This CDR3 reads CAIMGSSYEQYF. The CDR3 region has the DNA TGTGCCATCATGGGGTCGTCCTACGAGCAGTACTTC.

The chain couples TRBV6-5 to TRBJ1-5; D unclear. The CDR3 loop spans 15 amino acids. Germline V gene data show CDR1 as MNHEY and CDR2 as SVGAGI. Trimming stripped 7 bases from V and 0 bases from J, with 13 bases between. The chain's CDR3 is CASNPTSNSNQPQHF. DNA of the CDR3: TGTGCCAGCAATCCTACTAGTAATAGCAATCAGCCCCAGCATTTT.

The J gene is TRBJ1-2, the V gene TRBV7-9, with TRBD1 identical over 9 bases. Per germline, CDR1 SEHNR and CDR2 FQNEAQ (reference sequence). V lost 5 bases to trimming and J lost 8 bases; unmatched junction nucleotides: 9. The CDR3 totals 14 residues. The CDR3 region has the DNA TGTGCCAGCAGCCAGTTACAGGGGGCGTGGGGCTACACCTTC. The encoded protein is CASSQLQGAWGYTF.

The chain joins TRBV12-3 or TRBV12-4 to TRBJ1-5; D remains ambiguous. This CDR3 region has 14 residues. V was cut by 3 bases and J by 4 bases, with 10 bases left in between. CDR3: CASSLDLGNQPQHF. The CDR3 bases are TGTGCCAGCAGTTTGGACCTCGGGAATCAGCCCCAGCATTTT.

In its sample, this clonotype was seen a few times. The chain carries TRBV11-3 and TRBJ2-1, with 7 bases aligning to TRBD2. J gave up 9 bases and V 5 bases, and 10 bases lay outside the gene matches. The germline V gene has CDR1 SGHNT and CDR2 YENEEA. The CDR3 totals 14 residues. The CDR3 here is CASSLGNSGSEQFF. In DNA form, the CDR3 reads TGTGCCAGCAGCCTGGGGAATAGCGGGTCTGAGCAGTTCTTC.

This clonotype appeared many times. CDR3 sequence reads: CASSRFPRVTQYF. For the CDR3, the DNA is TGTGCCAGCAGCCGATTCCCCCGAGTGACCCAGTACTTC. J is TRBJ2-5 and V is TRBV3-1; D is unclear. Germline CDR1 reads LGHDT; CDR2 reads YNNKEL (reference sequence). The CDR3 sequence is 13 residues long. Trimming pared 4 bases from V and 7 bases from J, leaving 13 bases between.

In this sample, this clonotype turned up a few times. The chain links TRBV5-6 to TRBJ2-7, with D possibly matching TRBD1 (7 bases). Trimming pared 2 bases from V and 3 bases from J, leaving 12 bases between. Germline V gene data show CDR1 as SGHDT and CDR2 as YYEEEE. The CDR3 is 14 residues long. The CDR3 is CASSFRQGGYEQYF. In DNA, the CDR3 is TGTGCCAGCAGCTTCCGACAGGGAGGCTACGAGCAGTACTTC.

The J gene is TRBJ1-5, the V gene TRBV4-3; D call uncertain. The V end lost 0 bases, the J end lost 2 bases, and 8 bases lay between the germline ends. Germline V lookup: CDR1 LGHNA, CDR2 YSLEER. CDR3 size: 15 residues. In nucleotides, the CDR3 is TGCGCCAGCAGCCAAGATCATATCGGCAATCAGCCCCAGCATTTT. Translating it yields CASSQDHIGNQPQHF.

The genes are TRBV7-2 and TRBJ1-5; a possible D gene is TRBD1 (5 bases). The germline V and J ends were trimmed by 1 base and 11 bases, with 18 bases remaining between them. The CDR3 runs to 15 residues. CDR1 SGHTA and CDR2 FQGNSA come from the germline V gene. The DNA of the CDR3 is TGTGCCAGCAGCTTAGAGCACAGGCGCCCCCAGACCCAGCATTTT. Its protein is CASSLEHRRPQTQHF.

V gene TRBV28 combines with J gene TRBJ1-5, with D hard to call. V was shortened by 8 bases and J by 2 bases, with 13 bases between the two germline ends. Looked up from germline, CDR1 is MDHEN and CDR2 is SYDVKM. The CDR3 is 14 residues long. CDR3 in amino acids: CASQWGMGNQPQHF. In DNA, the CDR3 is TGTGCCAGCCAGTGGGGTATGGGCAATCAGCCCCAGCATTTT.

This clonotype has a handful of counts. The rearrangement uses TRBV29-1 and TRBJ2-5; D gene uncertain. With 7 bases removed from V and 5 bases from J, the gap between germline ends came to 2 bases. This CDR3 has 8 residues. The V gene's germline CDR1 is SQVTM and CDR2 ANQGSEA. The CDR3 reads CSDETQYF. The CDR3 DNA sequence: TGCAGCGATGAGACCCAGTACTTC.

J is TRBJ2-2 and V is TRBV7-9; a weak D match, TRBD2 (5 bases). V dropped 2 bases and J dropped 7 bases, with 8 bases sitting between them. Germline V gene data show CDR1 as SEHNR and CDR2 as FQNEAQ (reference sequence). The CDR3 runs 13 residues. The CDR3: CASSLLGLGELFF. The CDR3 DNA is TGTGCCAGCAGCTTATTAGGACTCGGGGAGCTGTTTTTT.

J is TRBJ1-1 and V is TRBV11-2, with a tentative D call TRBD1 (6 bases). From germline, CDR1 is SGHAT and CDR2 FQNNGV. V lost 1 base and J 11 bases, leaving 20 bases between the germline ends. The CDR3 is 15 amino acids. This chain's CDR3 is CASSLGLGAGDSAFF. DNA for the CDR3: TGTGCCAGCAGCTTAGGATTGGGGGCAGGGGATTCGGCTTTCTTT.

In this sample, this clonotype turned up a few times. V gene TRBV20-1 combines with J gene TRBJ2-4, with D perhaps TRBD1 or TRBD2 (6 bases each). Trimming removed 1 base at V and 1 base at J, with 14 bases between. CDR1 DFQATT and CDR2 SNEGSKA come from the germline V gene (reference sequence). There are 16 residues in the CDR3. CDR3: CSARVGGRVAKNIQYF. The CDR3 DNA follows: TGCAGTGCTAGAGTAGGGGGGCGAGTGGCCAAAAACATTCAGTACTTC.

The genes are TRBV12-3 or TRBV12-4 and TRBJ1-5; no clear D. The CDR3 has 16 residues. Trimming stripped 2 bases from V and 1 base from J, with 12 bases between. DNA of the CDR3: TGTGCCAGCAGTTTATTCGGTAACCCGAGCAATCAGCCCCAGCATTTT. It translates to CASSLFGNPSNQPQHF.

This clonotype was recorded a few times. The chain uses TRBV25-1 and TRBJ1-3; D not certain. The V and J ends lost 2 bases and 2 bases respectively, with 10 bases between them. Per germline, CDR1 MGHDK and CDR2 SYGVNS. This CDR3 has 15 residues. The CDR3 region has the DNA TGTGCCAGCAGTGAACCAGGTGCAGCTGGAAACACCATATATTTT. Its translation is CASSEPGAAGNTIYF. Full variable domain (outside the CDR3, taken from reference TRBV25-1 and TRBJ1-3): EADIYQTPRYLVIGTGKKITLECSQTMGHDKMYWYQQDPGMELHLIHYSYGVNSTEKGDLSSESTVSRIRTEHFPLTLESARPSHTSQYLCASSEPGAAGNTIYFGEGSWLTVV.

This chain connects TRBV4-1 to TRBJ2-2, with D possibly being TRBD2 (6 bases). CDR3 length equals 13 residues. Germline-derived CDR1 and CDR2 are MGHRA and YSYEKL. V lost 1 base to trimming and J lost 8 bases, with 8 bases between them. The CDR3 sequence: CASSQGAGGELFF. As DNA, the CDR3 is TGCGCCAGCAGCCAAGGGGCGGGAGGGGAGCTGTTTTTT.

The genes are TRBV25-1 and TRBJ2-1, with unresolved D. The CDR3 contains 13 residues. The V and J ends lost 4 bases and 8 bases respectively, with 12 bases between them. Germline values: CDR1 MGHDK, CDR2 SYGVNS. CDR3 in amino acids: CASSGNLRYEQFF. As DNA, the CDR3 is TGTGCCAGCAGTGGGAACCTCCGTTATGAGCAGTTCTTC. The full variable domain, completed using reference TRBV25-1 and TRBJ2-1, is EADIYQTPRYLVIGTGKKITLECSQTMGHDKMYWYQQDPGMELHLIHYSYGVNSTEKGDLSSESTVSRIRTEHFPLTLESARPSHTSQYLCASSGNLRYEQFFGPGTRLTVL.

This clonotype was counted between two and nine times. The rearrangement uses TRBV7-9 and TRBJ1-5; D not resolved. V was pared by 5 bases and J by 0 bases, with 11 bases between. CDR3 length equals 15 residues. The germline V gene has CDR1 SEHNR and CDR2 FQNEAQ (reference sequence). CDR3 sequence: CASSGKVASNQPQHF. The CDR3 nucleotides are TGTGCCAGCAGCGGGAAGGTCGCTAGCAATCAGCCCCAGCATTTT.

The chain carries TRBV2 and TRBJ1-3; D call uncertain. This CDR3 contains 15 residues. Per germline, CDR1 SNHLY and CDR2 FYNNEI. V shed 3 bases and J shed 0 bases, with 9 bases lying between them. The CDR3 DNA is TGTGCCAGCAGTGAGCAGGCCCTCTCTGGAAACACCATATATTTT. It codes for CASSEQALSGNTIYF.

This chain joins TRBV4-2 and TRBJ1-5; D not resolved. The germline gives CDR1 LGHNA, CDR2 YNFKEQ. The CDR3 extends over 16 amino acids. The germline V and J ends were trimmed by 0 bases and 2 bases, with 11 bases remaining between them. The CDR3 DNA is TGTGCCAGCAGCCAAGAAGGCTCGAGGGGCAATCAGCCCCAGCATTTT. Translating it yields CASSQEGSRGNQPQHF.

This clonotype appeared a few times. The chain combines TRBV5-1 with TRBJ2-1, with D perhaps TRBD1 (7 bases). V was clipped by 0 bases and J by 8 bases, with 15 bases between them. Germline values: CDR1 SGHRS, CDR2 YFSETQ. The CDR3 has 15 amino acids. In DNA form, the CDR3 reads TGCGCCAGCAGCTTGGCCGGCAGGGGGGTGGATGAGCAGTTCTTC. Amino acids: CASSLAGRGVDEQFF. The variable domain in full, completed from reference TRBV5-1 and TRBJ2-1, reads KAGVTQTPRYLIKTRGQQVTLSCSPISGHRSVSWYQQTPGQGLQFLFEYFSETQRNKGNFPGRFSGRQFSNSRSEMNVSTLELGDSALYLCASSLAGRGVDEQFFGPGTRLTVL.

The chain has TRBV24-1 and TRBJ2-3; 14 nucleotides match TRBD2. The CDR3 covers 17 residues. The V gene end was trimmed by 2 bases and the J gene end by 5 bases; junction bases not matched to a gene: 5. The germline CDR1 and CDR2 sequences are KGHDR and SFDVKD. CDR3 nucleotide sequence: TGTGCCACCAGTGATTGGGGACTAGCGGGGGCTAAAGATACGCAGTATTTT. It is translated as CATSDWGLAGAKDTQYF.